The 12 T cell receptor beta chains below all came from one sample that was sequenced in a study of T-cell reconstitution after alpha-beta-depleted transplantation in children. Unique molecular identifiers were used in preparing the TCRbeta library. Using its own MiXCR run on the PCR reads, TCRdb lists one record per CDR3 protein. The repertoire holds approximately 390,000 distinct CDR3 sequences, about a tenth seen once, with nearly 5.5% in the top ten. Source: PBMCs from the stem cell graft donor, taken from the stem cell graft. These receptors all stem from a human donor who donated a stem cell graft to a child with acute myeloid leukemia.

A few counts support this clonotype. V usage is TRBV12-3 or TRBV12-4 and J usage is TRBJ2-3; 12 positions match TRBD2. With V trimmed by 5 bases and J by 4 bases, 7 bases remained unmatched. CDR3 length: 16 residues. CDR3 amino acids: CASSPRLAGAADTQYF. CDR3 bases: TGTGCCAGCAGTCCGAGACTAGCGGGAGCGGCAGATACGCAGTATTTT.

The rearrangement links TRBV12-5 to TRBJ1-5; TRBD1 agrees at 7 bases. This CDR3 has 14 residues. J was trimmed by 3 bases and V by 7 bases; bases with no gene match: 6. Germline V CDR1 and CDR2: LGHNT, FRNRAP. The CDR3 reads CASATTGVNQPQHF. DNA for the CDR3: TGTGCTAGTGCCACTACAGGGGTCAATCAGCCCCAGCATTTT.

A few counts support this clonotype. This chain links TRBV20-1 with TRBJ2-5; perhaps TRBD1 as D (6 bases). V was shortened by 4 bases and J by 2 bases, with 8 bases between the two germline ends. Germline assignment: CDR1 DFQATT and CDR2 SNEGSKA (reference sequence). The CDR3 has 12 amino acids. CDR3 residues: CSAIRGQETQYF. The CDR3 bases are TGCAGTGCTATCAGGGGTCAAGAGACCCAGTACTTC.

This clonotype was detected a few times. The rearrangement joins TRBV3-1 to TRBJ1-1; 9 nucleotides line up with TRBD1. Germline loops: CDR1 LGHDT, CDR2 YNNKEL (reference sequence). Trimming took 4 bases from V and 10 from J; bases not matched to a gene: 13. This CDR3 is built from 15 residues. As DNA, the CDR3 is TGTGCCAGCAGCCCCACTCCGGGACAGGGTTTATCAGCTTTCTTT. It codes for CASSPTPGQGLSAFF.

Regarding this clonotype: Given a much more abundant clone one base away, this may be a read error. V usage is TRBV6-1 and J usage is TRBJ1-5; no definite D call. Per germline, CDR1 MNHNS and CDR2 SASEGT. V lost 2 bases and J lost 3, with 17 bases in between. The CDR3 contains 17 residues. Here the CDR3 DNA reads TGTGCCAGCAGTGAACCGGAGTTGCTTTATACCAATCAGCCCCAGCATTTT. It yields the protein CASSEPELLYTNQPQHF.

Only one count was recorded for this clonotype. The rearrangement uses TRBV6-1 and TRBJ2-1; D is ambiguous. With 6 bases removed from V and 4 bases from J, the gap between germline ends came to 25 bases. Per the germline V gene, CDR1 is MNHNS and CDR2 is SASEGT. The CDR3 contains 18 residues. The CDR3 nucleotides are TGTGCCAGCAGCCCCCCGGGTACTGACGTCGTTATTTACAATGAGCAGTTCTTC. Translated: CASSPPGTDVVIYNEQFF.

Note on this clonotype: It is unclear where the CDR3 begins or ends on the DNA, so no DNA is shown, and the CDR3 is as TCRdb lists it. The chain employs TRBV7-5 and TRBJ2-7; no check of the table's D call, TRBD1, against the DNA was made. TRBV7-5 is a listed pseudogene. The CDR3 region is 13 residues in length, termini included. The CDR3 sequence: CISVPAPGYEQYF.

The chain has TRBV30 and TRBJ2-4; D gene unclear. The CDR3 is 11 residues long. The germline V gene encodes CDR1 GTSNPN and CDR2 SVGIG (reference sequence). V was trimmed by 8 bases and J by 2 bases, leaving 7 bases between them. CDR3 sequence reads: CAGWSKNIQYF. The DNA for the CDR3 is TGTGCCGGGTGGTCCAAAAACATTCAGTACTTC.

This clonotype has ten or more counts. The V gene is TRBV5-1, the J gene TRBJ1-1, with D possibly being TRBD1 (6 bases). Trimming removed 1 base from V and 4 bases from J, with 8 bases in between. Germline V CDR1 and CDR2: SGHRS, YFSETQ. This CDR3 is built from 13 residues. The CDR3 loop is CASSLTGSTEAFF. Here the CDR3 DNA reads TGCGCCAGCAGCTTGACAGGGAGCACTGAAGCTTTCTTT.

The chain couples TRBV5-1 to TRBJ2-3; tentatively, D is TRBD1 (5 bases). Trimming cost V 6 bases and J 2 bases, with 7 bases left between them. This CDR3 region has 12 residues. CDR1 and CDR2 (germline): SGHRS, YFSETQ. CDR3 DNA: TGCGCCAGCATTGGGGCCACAGATACGCAGTATTTT. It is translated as CASIGATDTQYF.

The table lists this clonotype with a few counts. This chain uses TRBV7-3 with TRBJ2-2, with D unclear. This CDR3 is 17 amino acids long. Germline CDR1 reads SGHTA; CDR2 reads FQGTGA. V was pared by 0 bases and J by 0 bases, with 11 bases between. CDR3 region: CASSLTGWQSNTGELFF. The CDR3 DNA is TGTGCCAGCAGCTTAACGGGGTGGCAATCGAACACCGGGGAGCTGTTTTTT.

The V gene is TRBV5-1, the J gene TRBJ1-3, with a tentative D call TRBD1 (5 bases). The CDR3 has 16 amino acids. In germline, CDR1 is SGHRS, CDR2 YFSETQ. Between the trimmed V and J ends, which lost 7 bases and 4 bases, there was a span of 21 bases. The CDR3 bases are TGCGCCAGCCGTGCCTCTGAGGGGTCCGTCGGAAACACCATATATTTT. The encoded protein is CASRASEGSVGNTIYF.